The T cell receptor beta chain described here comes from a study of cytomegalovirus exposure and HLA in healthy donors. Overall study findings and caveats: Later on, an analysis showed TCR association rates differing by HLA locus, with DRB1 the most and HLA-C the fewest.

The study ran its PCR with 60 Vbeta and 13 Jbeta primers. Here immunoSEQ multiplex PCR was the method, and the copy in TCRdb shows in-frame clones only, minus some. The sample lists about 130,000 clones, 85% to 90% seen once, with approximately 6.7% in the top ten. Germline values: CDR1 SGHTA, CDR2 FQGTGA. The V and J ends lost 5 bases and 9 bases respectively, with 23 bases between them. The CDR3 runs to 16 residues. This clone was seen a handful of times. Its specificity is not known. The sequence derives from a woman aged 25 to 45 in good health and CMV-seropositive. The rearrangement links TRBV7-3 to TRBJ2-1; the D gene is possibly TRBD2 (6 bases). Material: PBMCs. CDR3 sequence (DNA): TGTGCCAGCAGCCCCACCCGGGAGCTCTCTCCTATTGAGCAGTTCTTC. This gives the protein CASSPTRELSPIEQFF.